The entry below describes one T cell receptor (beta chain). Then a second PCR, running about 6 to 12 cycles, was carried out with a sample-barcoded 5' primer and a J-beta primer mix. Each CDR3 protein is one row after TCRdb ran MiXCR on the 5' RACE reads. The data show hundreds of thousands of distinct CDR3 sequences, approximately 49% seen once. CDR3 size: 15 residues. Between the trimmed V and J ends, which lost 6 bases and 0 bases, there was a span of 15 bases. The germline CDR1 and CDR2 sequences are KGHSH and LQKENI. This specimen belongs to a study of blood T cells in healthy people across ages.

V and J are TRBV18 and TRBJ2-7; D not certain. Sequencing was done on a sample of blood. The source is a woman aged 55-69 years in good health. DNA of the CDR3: TGTGCCAGCTCCACGGCCGGCGGAAACTCCTACGAGCAGTACTTC. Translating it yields CASSTAGGNSYEQYF.